The T cell receptor (beta chain) described here comes from a study of blood T cell repertoires in COVID-19. The V and J ends lost 5 bases and 4 bases respectively, with 20 bases between them. Germline CDR1 is SGHVS and CDR2 is FQNEAQ. CDR3 length: 17 residues. Sequenced by immunoSEQ multiplex PCR; TCRdb stores in-frame clones only, minus some. Here the sample spans 410,000 or so clones, about 91% being singletons. Followed over time, Seattle patients had been enrolled while infection was active. The chain has TRBV7-8 and TRBJ1-4; D may be TRBD1 (6 bases). The clonotype comes from a woman aged 40 to 50 with COVID-19, enrolled during active disease. Material for sequencing was peripheral blood. In DNA, the CDR3 is TGTGCCAGCAGCCGAGGAGACAGGTCGCGAATTAATGAAAAACTGTTTTTT. This translates into CASSRGDRSRINEKLFF. Variable domain in full (rest from reference TRBV7-8 and TRBJ1-4): GAGVSQSPRYKVAKRGQDVALRCDPISGHVSLFWYQQALGQGPEFLTYFQNEAQLDKSGLPSDRFFAERPEGSVSTLKIQRTQQEDSAVYLCASSRGDRSRINEKLFFGSGTQLSVL.